One sample yielded the 4 T cell receptor beta chains listed below, sequenced in a study of blood T cells in healthy people across ages. The use of a sample-barcoded 5' primer and a J-beta primer mix characterized a second PCR of roughly 6 to 11 cycles. Using its own MiXCR run on the 5' RACE reads, TCRdb lists one record per CDR3 protein. The table records around 1,000,000 distinct CDR3 sequences, 25% of them present only once. This sample also appeared in a second study, on T cells of mothers and their children.

Input material: blood. The receptors were gathered from a girl aged 2 to 9 in good health.

The chain has TRBV27 and TRBJ2-1, with 7 bases identical to TRBD2. Losses at the gene ends were 6 bases for V and 6 bases for J; bases not matched to a gene: 8. This CDR3 is 14 amino acids long. Germline values: CDR1 MNHEY, CDR2 SMNVEV (reference sequence). Written as DNA, the CDR3 is TGTGCCAGCAGGCCTCATCGGACTAGCAATGAGCAGTTCTTC. It yields the protein CASRPHRTSNEQFF.

On this clonotype itself: Germline and junction disagree at one end, which may indicate a read error. V gene TRBV3-1 combines with J gene TRBJ1-1; D remains unclear. The CDR3 is 13 residues long. Germline lookup yields CDR1 LGHDT and CDR2 YNNKEL (reference sequence). CDR3 in amino acids: CASSPPLKTEASF. The CDR3 region has the DNA TGTGCCAGCAGCCCCCCATTAAAGACTGAAGCTTCCTTT.

V gene TRBV27 combines with J gene TRBJ1-2; D not certain. The germline V and J ends were trimmed by 0 bases and 8 bases, with 19 bases remaining between them. The CDR3 has 16 amino acids. Germline V CDR1 and CDR2: MNHEY, SMNVEV (reference sequence). CDR3 protein: CASSLSSREELRGYTF. CDR3 DNA: TGTGCCAGCAGTTTATCCTCGAGGGAAGAACTTCGGGGCTACACCTTC.

V and J are TRBV7-2 and TRBJ1-2; D is ambiguous. CDR1 and CDR2 (germline): SGHTA, FQGNSA. The CDR3 spans 15 residues. V was trimmed by 3 bases and J by 4 bases, leaving 15 bases between them. CDR3 amino acids: CASSFEVSSPYGYTF. For the CDR3, the DNA is TGTGCCAGCAGCTTTGAGGTCTCCTCCCCCTATGGCTACACCTTC.